These 30 T cell receptor beta chains were sequenced from one sample in a study of cytomegalovirus exposure and HLA in healthy donors. PCR primers comprised 60 Vbeta and 13 Jbeta primers. The protocol was immunoSEQ multiplex PCR, while the TCRdb copy is restricted to in-frame clones and leaves out a portion. Here the sample spans about 180,000 clones, around 80% being singletons. The specimen sequenced was PBMCs. The receptors shown here come from a female donor in good health and CMV-seronegative.

The V call is TRBV5-6, the J call TRBJ1-2, with TRBD1 identical over 8 bases. CDR1 is SGHDT and CDR2 is YYEEEE in the germline V gene. V shed 4 bases and J 6 bases; nucleotides not matched to a gene: 2. CDR3 length: 12 amino acids. The CDR3 protein is CASSRDRNGYTF. CDR3 nucleotide sequence: TGTGCCAGCAGCCGGGACAGGAATGGCTACACCTTC.

The chain links TRBV11-1 to TRBJ1-2, with unresolved D. The germline gives CDR1 SGHAT, CDR2 FQDESV (reference sequence). This CDR3 spans 13 amino acids. V was pared by 5 bases and J by 5 bases, with 12 bases between. The CDR3 nucleotides read TGTGCCAGCAGCGTCGCGGGAGAGTATGGCTACACCTTC. This codes for CASSVAGEYGYTF.

This clone was recorded a few times. V usage is TRBV30 and J usage is TRBJ1-1; maybe TRBD1 (6 bases). The ends were cut back, 3 bases at V and 4 bases at J, with 15 bases in the middle. CDR1 is GTSNPN and CDR2 is SVGIG in the germline V gene (reference sequence). The CDR3 is 14 residues long. The CDR3 region has the DNA TGTGCCTGGAGCCAAACAGGGCTCGGCACTGAAGCTTTCTTT. Encoded protein: CAWSQTGLGTEAFF.

In this sample, this clone turned up once. The rearrangement uses TRBV18 and TRBJ1-5; the D is unclear. CDR1 and CDR2 (germline): KGHSH, LQKENI. The CDR3 has 13 amino acids. Between the trimmed V and J ends, which lost 4 bases and 2 bases, there was a span of 6 bases. The CDR3: CASSREGNQPQHF. In DNA, the CDR3 is TGTGCCAGCTCACGGGAGGGCAATCAGCCCCAGCATTTT.

This clone was seen a handful of times. The V and J genes are TRBV10-2 and TRBJ2-7; D possibly corresponds to TRBD2 (5 bases). Germline V lookup: CDR1 WSHSY, CDR2 SAAADI. With 4 bases removed from V and 7 bases from J, the gap between germline ends came to 14 bases. The CDR3 contains 13 residues. The CDR3 region has the DNA TGCGCCAGCAGTGTCGTGAGGGCTTGGGAGCAGTACTTC. Translation: CASSVVRAWEQYF.

The gene calls are TRBV12-1 and TRBJ2-5; the tabulated D call, TRBD2, remains unverified against the DNA. TRBV12-1 is designated a pseudogene. The CDR3 has 14 residues. CDR3 protein: CASPRRGATETQYF. The DNA of the CDR3 is TGTGCCAGCCCCCGTCGGGGGGCCACAGAGACCCAGTACTTC.

This clone came up a few times. The rearrangement links TRBV19 to TRBJ2-1; 7 positions agree with TRBD1. The V gene's germline CDR1 is LNHDA and CDR2 SQIVND (reference sequence). V lost 3 bases and J lost 9; bases outside the gene matches: 8. The CDR3 has 14 residues. CDR3 coding DNA: TGTGCCAGTAGTATTACAGGGGCCCACAGTGAGCAGTTCTTC. Translated: CASSITGAHSEQFF.

V gene TRBV4-3 combines with J gene TRBJ2-7; D remains unclear. This CDR3 comprises 17 residues. V gave up 0 bases and J gave up 2 bases, with 17 bases separating them. The V gene's germline CDR1 is LGHNA and CDR2 YSLEER. CDR3 protein: CASSQDVKSSAPYEQYF. CDR3 in DNA: TGCGCCAGCAGCCAAGATGTCAAGTCGAGCGCCCCCTACGAGCAGTACTTC.

CDR3 sequence (DNA): TGTGCCAGCAGCCCGAGGGCGCGCGAGCAGTACTTC. Translation gives CASSPRAREQYF. The chain recombines TRBV7-2 with TRBJ2-7; possibly TRBD2 for D (5 bases). CDR3 length equals 12 residues. Germline lookup yields CDR1 SGHTA and CDR2 FQGNSA. V was trimmed by 5 bases and J by 6 bases, leaving 11 bases between them.

This clone has only one observation. The rearrangement uses TRBV15 and TRBJ1-6; 7 bases align to TRBD1. Germline V gives CDR1 LNHNV, CDR2 YYDKDF (reference sequence). J was trimmed by 9 bases and V by 0 bases; bases with no gene match: 8. The CDR3 covers 16 residues. CDR3 coding DNA: TGTGCCACCAGCAGAGAGCGGGGACAGAGTGGTTCACCCCTCCACTTT. This encodes CATSRERGQSGSPLHF. Using reference TRBV15 and TRBJ1-6 for the parts outside the CDR3, the full variable domain is DAMVIQNPRYQVTQFGKPVTLSCSQTLNHNVMYWYQQKSSQAPKLLFHYYDKDFNNEADTPDNFQSRRPNTSFCFLDIRSPGLGDTAMYLCATSRERGQSGSPLHFGNGTRLTVT.

J is TRBJ1-2 and V is TRBV28; 7 bases are shared with TRBD1. CDR1 MDHEN and CDR2 SYDVKM come from the germline V gene. V gave up 2 bases and J gave up 7 bases; unmatched junction bases: 13. The CDR3 length is 16 residues. CDR3 nucleotides: TGTGCCAGCAGTTTAAGGAGGGGGCCGAGCAGTGCTGGCTACACCTTC. This translates into CASSLRRGPSSAGYTF.

This rearrangement joins TRBV28 to TRBJ2-7; unclear D gene. The CDR3 loop spans 13 amino acids. CDR1 and CDR2 (germline): MDHEN, SYDVKM. V lost 6 bases and J 0 bases, leaving 9 bases between the germline ends. CDR3 nucleotide sequence: TGTGCCAGCAGCCCCCTGGCCTCCTACGAGCAGTACTTC. Protein: CASSPLASYEQYF.

This rearrangement joins TRBV30 to TRBJ2-7; possibly TRBD2 for D (7 bases). Trimming took 4 bases from V and 5 from J, leaving 12 bases between them. CDR1 is GTSNPN and CDR2 is SVGIG in the germline V gene (reference sequence). The CDR3 covers 12 residues. The CDR3: CAWTRGGNEQYF. The CDR3 bases are TGTGCCTGGACGAGGGGGGGGAACGAGCAGTACTTC.

This chain connects TRBV6-6 to TRBJ2-7; the match to TRBD1 covers 9 bases. Germline CDR1 and CDR2: MNHNY and SVGAGI (reference sequence). CDR3 length equals 14 residues. The J segment lost 7 bases and the V segment lost 6 bases, leaving 10 bases of the junction unmatched. The CDR3 DNA sequence: TGTGCCAGCAGGCCGACCGGGACAGGGAGAGAGCAGTACTTC. As protein: CASRPTGTGREQYF.

The gene calls are TRBV7-2 and TRBJ2-1; D uncertain. V lost 5 bases and J lost 4, with 15 bases in between. The CDR3 totals 15 residues. Per the germline V gene, CDR1 is SGHTA and CDR2 is FQGNSA. This CDR3 reads CASSRAAEPYNEQFF. The CDR3 region has the DNA TGTGCCAGCAGCCGTGCGGCGGAACCTTACAATGAGCAGTTCTTC.

The table lists this clone with a few counts. The rearrangement uses TRBV6-5 and TRBJ2-7; 7 bases line up with TRBD1. The CDR3 has 14 amino acids. V was pared by 6 bases and J by 6 bases, with 11 bases of the junction left unmatched. Looked up from germline, CDR1 is MNHEY and CDR2 is SVGAGI. The CDR3 DNA is TGTGCCAGCAGACCCGGGACAGACCTCTCCGAGCAGTACTTC. Amino acid sequence: CASRPGTDLSEQYF.

Only one count was recorded for this clone. This sequence joins TRBV6-4 and TRBJ2-3, with TRBD2 as a possible D gene (5 bases). V lost 8 bases and J lost 3, with 18 bases in between. Germline V lookup: CDR1 MRHNA, CDR2 SNTAGT. The CDR3 extends over 15 amino acids. CDR3 in amino acids: CASSVFMGATDTQYF. The CDR3 bases are TGTGCCAGCTCAGTGTTTATGGGAGCGACAGATACGCAGTATTTT.

Points on this clone: This sample includes further DNA sequences coding for the same CDR3. The chain links TRBV9 to TRBJ2-5; 11 positions agree with TRBD2. The length of the CDR3 is 14 residues. Germline V gene sequence: CDR1 SGDLS, CDR2 YYNGEE. The V gene end was trimmed by 3 bases and the J gene end by 4 bases; junction bases not matched to a gene: 2. The CDR3 region has the DNA TGTGCCAGCAGCGGAGGACTAGCGGGAGAGACCCAGTACTTC. Protein: CASSGGLAGETQYF.

The chain has TRBV5-1 and TRBJ2-2; 7 bases align to TRBD2. Germline V gene sequence: CDR1 SGHRS, CDR2 YFSETQ. The CDR3 runs to 15 residues. Germline trimming cut 0 bases from V and 3 bases from J; bases unmatched to any gene: 2. CDR3 amino acids: CASSLEGRDTGELFF. The CDR3 DNA follows: TGCGCCAGCAGCTTGGAGGGGAGGGACACCGGGGAGCTGTTTTTT.

The gene calls are TRBV29-1 and TRBJ1-2, with TRBD1 as a possible D gene (6 bases). This CDR3 comprises 14 residues. Germline-derived CDR1 and CDR2 are SQVTM and ANQGSEA. Trimming removed 5 bases at V and 0 bases at J, with 13 bases between. The CDR3 loop reads CSVPQGRSNYGYTF. In nucleotides, the CDR3 is TGCAGCGTTCCCCAGGGGCGTTCTAACTATGGCTACACCTTC.

The chain joins TRBV2 to TRBJ2-2; possible D gene TRBD1, 5 bases. Trimming removed 4 bases from V and 0 bases from J, with 12 bases in between. Germline lookup yields CDR1 SNHLY and CDR2 FYNNEI. The CDR3 runs 16 residues. CDR3: CASSALDSPNTGELFF. The DNA of the CDR3 is TGTGCCAGCAGTGCTCTCGACAGCCCGAACACCGGGGAGCTGTTTTTT. The variable domain in full, completed from reference TRBV2 and TRBJ2-2, reads EPEVTQTPSHQVTQMGQEVILRCVPISNHLYFYWYRQILGQKVEFLVSFYNNEISEKSEIFDDQFSVERPDGSNFTLKIRSTKLEDSAMYFCASSALDSPNTGELFFGEGSRLTVL.

This chain uses TRBV6-1 with TRBJ2-5, with 11 bases identical to TRBD2. Germline CDR1 and CDR2: MNHNS and SASEGT. With V trimmed by 5 bases and J by 2 bases, 4 bases remained unmatched. The CDR3 extends over 15 amino acids. CDR3 in amino acids: CASSRTSGFQETQYF. The CDR3 region has the DNA TGTGCCAGCAGTCGGACTAGCGGGTTTCAAGAGACCCAGTACTTC.

The genes are TRBV19 and TRBJ1-5, with a weak D call TRBD1 (5 bases). The CDR3 covers 15 residues. The V gene's germline CDR1 is LNHDA and CDR2 SQIVND (reference sequence). Trimming removed 11 bases from V and 0 bases from J, with 17 bases in between. CDR3 DNA: TGTGCCCCTAGGGGCCATCTCGATAGCAATCAGCCCCAGCATTTT. It codes for CAPRGHLDSNQPQHF.

The chain has TRBV29-1 and TRBJ2-1; possibly TRBD1 for D (6 bases). The CDR3 contains 13 residues. Trimming cost V 4 bases and J 3 bases, with 10 bases left between them. Germline V gene lookup returns CDR1 SQVTM and CDR2 ANQGSEA. CDR3 amino acids: CSVARTDYNEQFF. CDR3 in DNA: TGCAGCGTTGCCCGGACAGACTACAATGAGCAGTTCTTC.

The CDR3 loop is CASSWGDSYEQYF. CDR3 DNA: TGTGCCAGCAGCTGGGGCGATTCCTACGAGCAGTACTTC. The chain joins TRBV11-3 to TRBJ2-7; D perhaps matches TRBD1 (5 bases). CDR1 is SGHNT, CDR2 YENEEA, per germline. The length of the CDR3 is 13 residues. The ends were cut back, 4 bases at V and 1 base at J, with 8 bases in the middle. The variable domain in full, completed from reference TRBV11-3 and TRBJ2-7, reads EAGVVQSPRYKIIEKKQPVAFWCNPISGHNTLYWYLQNLGQGPELLIRYENEEAVDDSQLPKDRFSAERLKGVDSTLKIQPAELGDSAVYLCASSWGDSYEQYFGPGTRLTVT.

The chain links TRBV5-8 to TRBJ2-2, with D unclear. Looked up from germline, CDR1 is SGHTS and CDR2 is YDEGEE. The length of the CDR3 is 16 residues. V dropped 6 bases and J dropped 0 bases, with 15 bases sitting between them. The CDR3 region has the DNA TGTGCCAGCACCCTTCGGGTAGTCTCGAACACCGGGGAGCTGTTTTTT. This sequence encodes CASTLRVVSNTGELFF. Full variable domain (outside the CDR3, taken from reference TRBV5-8 and TRBJ2-2): EAGVTQSPTHLIKTRGQQATLRCSPISGHTSVYWYQQALGLGLQFLLWYDEGEERNRGNFPPRFSGRQFPNYSSELNVNALELEDSALYLCASTLRVVSNTGELFFGEGSRLTVL.

The table lists this clone with a count of one. The chain combines TRBV7-2 with TRBJ2-2; a weak D match, TRBD2 (5 bases). Germline CDR1 SGHTA, CDR2 FQGNSA. This CDR3 has 12 residues. V lost 2 bases to trimming and J lost 13 bases, with 11 bases between them. The CDR3 nucleotides read TGTGCCAGCAGCTTACGATCCGCGGGGCTGTTTTTT. This gives the protein CASSLRSAGLFF.

The genes are TRBV5-4 and TRBJ2-1; D ambiguous. Trimming pared 4 bases from V and 4 bases from J, leaving 12 bases between. The length of the CDR3 is 14 residues. The germline gives CDR1 SGHNT, CDR2 YYREEE (reference sequence). The CDR3 loop is CASSPSTGYNEQFF. The CDR3 DNA reads TGTGCCAGCAGCCCCTCGACTGGTTACAATGAGCAGTTCTTC.

The J gene is TRBJ2-1, the V gene TRBV7-2; 15 nucleotides match TRBD2. Germline-derived CDR1 and CDR2 are SGHTA and FQGNSA. J was trimmed by 7 bases and V by 4 bases; bases with no gene match: 8. The CDR3 spans 17 residues. CDR3 DNA sequence: TGTGCCAGCAGCTCCTTTTCCGGGACTAGCGGGAGGAATGAGCAGTTCTTC. Protein: CASSSFSGTSGRNEQFF.

The chain is built from TRBV18 and TRBJ1-1; possibly TRBD1 for D (5 bases). V lost 3 bases to trimming and J lost 1 base, with 18 bases between them. Germline CDR1 and CDR2: KGHSH and LQKENI. CDR3 length: 17 residues. This CDR3 is CASSPRDWSWRNTEAFF. For the CDR3, the DNA is TGTGCCAGCTCACCTCGGGACTGGTCCTGGCGGAACACTGAAGCTTTCTTT.